Included here is one T cell receptor (beta chain) sequence, with context. This receptor's antigen is unknown. Within one base of it there is no much larger clone, and no base qualities were kept. The V end loses 0 bases and the J end loses 0 bases, and a stretch of 6 bases separates them. The CDR3 goes from the cysteine to the phenylalanine over 14 residues. The entry retains the CDR3 DNA only, 42 bases that are in frame from base 1. Per the germline V gene (reference sequence), GTSNPN is the CDR1 and SVGIG is the CDR2. Each collaborating institution followed its own protocols to collect whole blood in K2EDTA tubes. For TCRbeta analysis, collaborators shipped samples as frozen whole blood, isolated PBMCs, or DNA extracted from either of those sample types. The immunoSEQ Assay, a bias-controlled multiplex PCR, was used to amplify TCRbeta CDR3 regions from genomic DNA. As for how the authors treated the data: Within the assay, amplification of reference gene primers was used to estimate how many nucleated cells each sample contained. To quantify the absolute abundance of each unique TCRbeta CDR3 rearrangement, sequence reads were collapsed and filtered. For each sample, productive Simpson clonality was calculated as the square root of Simpson's diversity index across productive rearrangements. In its TCRdb copy, this immuneACCESS table keeps in-frame sequences only and misses some clones. Where compared with another copy, unresolved V genes explain less than half of these, and the others have no known cause. Clonal size and the V and J genes are those of that table, whereas D and trimming came from the DNA. The sample table shows roughly 120,000 clones, and around 80% are seen once. The ten largest clones add up to approximately 1.8% of the sample.

The sample comes from a study of blood T cell repertoires in COVID-19 (dated by TCRdb to about 2020). Some background on the complete study: Collaborator samples came from the United States, Italy and Spain and covered acute and convalescent phases of COVID-19. The material from the prospective study consisted of cDNA or gDNA derived from T cells, B-cell-depleted T cells, or PBMCs. Deeply sampled blood TCRbeta repertoires from subjects exposed to, actively infected with, or recovered from COVID-19 were included in the dataset. The repertoires were released in a freely available public database meant as a resource for research on the immune response to SARS-CoV-2. The samples were drawn from two sources: the first 160 participants of the ongoing ImmuneRACE study, and 950 to 1,500 subjects contributed by 6 global collaborators. Nearly every sample came with metadata listing a de-identified subject ID, COVID-19 status, age in years and sex. Where available, HLA class I and class II types were obtained from metadata supplied by the sample provider rather than from assay-based typing. What the study reported, not specific to this receptor: Clinical and demographic metadata were provided uncurated, with the amount varying by source and participant.

The receptor was derived from a man aged 65 to 79 with acute or convalescent COVID-19. The sequenced material came from peripheral blood. The sequence links TRBV30 to TRBJ1-5; the D gene cannot be resolved reliably. The base sequence is TGTGCCTGGAGTGTAGCTCCTAGCAATCAGCCCCAGCATTTT. It is translated as CAWSVAPSNQPQHF. The full variable domain, completed from the reference TRBV30 and TRBJ1-5 proteins outside the CDR3, reads SQTIHQWPATLVQPVGSPLSLECTVEGTSNPNLYWYRQAAGRGLQLLFYSVGIGQISSEVPQNLSASRPQDRQFILSSKKLLLSDSGFYLCAWSVAPSNQPQHFGDGTRLSIL.